The subject of this entry is one T cell receptor (beta chain). What it binds is not known. This sample's time point: cycle 4 day 1 (C4D1), after less than seven weeks of nivolumab. Exposure to brentuximab vedotin varied, and each patient had relapsed following autologous stem cell transplantation. Only in-frame clones appear in the TCRdb table, and some are missing; sequencing was by immunoSEQ multiplex PCR. The sample lists 21,000 or so clones, 70% to 90% occurring once. This sample stems from a study of PD-1 blockade in classical Hodgkin lymphoma. Whole-study results and caveats: The origin of the repertoire differences remains undefined, with disease activity or prior therapy as possible causes. Baseline TCR diversity was reportedly lower in newly diagnosed patients than in healthy donors. It was reported as lower still in relapsed/refractory patients. Complete responders' diversity at baseline resembled that of newly diagnosed patients. By C4D1, diversity of CD4+ TCRs had risen significantly, whereas that of CD8+ TCRs had not.

This CDR3 spans 12 amino acids. CDR1 and CDR2 from the germline V gene are SNHLY and FYNNEI. After removal of 8 bases from V and 4 bases from J, the junction contained 2 bases not matched to a gene. The sequencing here drew on peripheral blood mononuclear cells (PBMCs), taken before the fourth cycle of nivolumab. The sequence was collected from a human donor with classical Hodgkin lymphoma. The rearrangement links TRBV2 to TRBJ1-1, with 9 nucleotides matching TRBD1. This CDR3 reads CASQTGGTEAFF. In DNA, the CDR3 is TGTGCCAGCCAGACAGGGGGCACTGAAGCTTTCTTT. Together with reference TRBV2 and TRBJ1-1, the CDR3 gives the full variable domain: EPEVTQTPSHQVTQMGQEVILRCVPISNHLYFYWYRQILGQKVEFLVSFYNNEISEKSEIFDDQFSVERPDGSNFTLKIRSTKLEDSAMYFCASQTGGTEAFFGQGTRLTVV.